Listed here are 10 T cell receptor beta chains from one sample, sequenced in a study of T cell responses to AZD1222 COVID-19 vaccine (dated by TCRdb to 2020 to 2023). The library was made by the immunoSEQ multiplex PCR assay. TCRdb re-hosts the immuneACCESS table, in-frame sequences only. Its copies lack some clones; in the studies checked, an unresolved V gene accounts for under half of them, and the cause for the rest is not known. For this sample the table gives 85,000 to 95,000 clones, of which 90% were detected only once. The ten largest make up 8% to 9.5% of the sample. Explained via the paper, the time point label denotes: baseline before first vaccination. This specimen consisted of peripheral blood, obtained on day 0 of AZD1222 vaccination. The source of these receptors is an adult in good health.

The chain links TRBV7-3 to TRBJ1-1; D not resolved. CDR1 is SGHTA and CDR2 is FQGTGA in the germline V gene. The V and J ends lost 3 bases and 1 base respectively, with 6 bases between them. The CDR3 is 13 residues long. The CDR3 sequence: CASSLFSNTEAFF. The CDR3 DNA is TGTGCCAGCAGCTTGTTCTCGAACACTGAAGCTTTCTTT.

The V and J genes are TRBV5-4 and TRBJ2-5; 7 bases match TRBD2. CDR1 SGHNT and CDR2 YYREEE come from the germline V gene (reference sequence). The CDR3 loop spans 15 amino acids. With V trimmed by 0 bases and J by 2 bases, 4 bases remained unmatched. For the CDR3, the DNA is TGTGCCAGCAGCTTGGAGGGCGGGGGACAAGAGACCCAGTACTTC. It encodes CASSLEGGGQETQYF.

The J gene is TRBJ1-3, the V gene TRBV4-3; D unclear. The V and J ends lost 0 bases and 0 bases respectively, with 12 bases between them. The CDR3 spans 17 residues. Germline V gene data show CDR1 as LGHNA and CDR2 as YSLEER. The CDR3 DNA sequence: TGCGCCAGCAGCCAAGATAGCGGGAGTTCCTCTGGAAACACCATATATTTT. Its protein is CASSQDSGSSSGNTIYF.

The J gene is TRBJ2-3, the V gene TRBV10-2; D remains unclear. The V and J ends lost 2 bases and 2 bases respectively, with 5 bases between them. This CDR3 has 13 residues. The germline V gene encodes CDR1 WSHSY and CDR2 SAAADI. The CDR3 coding sequence is TGCGCCAGCAGTGAGACTACCACAGATACGCAGTATTTT. It codes for CASSETTTDTQYF.

The chain carries TRBV7-8 and TRBJ2-1; 9 positions agree with TRBD2. The germline V gene encodes CDR1 SGHVS and CDR2 FQNEAQ. This CDR3 is built from 16 residues. The V segment lost 2 bases and the J segment 7 bases; nucleotides outside the gene matches: 9. CDR3 DNA sequence: TGTGCCAGCAGCTTATTCGCGGGGGGGCCGGGGAATGAGCAGTTCTTC. Translating gives CASSLFAGGPGNEQFF.

The chain is built from TRBV11-2 and TRBJ1-1; D possibly corresponds to TRBD1 (5 bases). This CDR3 is built from 12 residues. Trimming removed 6 bases from V and 11 bases from J, with 16 bases in between. Germline CDR1 reads SGHAT; CDR2 reads FQNNGV. CDR3 amino acids: CASSKEGPGAFF. The CDR3 DNA reads TGTGCCAGCAGTAAAGAGGGGCCAGGGGCTTTCTTT.

The CDR3 here is CASSLQRGGVNQPQHF. The CDR3 bases are TGTGCCAGCAGCTTGCAGAGGGGTGGAGTCAATCAGCCCCAGCATTTT. The chain employs TRBV5-6 and TRBJ1-5; TRBD1 might be the D (5 bases). The CDR3 is 16 residues long. Per the germline V gene, CDR1 is SGHDT and CDR2 is YYEEEE. The germline V and J ends were trimmed by 1 base and 3 bases, with 14 bases remaining between them.

In its sample, this clone was seen a few times. As DNA, the CDR3 is TGTGCCAGCAGCTTAAACAGGGGTTACGAGCAGTACTTC. Encoded protein: CASSLNRGYEQYF. This chain links TRBV7-8 with TRBJ2-7, with 7 bases matching TRBD1. With V trimmed by 2 bases and J by 4 bases, 2 bases remained unmatched. The CDR3 consists of 13 residues. Per germline, CDR1 SGHVS and CDR2 FQNEAQ.

The chain links TRBV6-2 or TRBV6-3 to TRBJ1-5, with 11 bases that match TRBD1. CDR3 length: 15 residues. With 6 bases clipped from V and 1 base from J, the junction kept 2 bases outside the gene matches. Germline loops: CDR1 MNHEY, CDR2 SVGEGT. The CDR3 DNA sequence: TGTGCCAGCAGCAGGGACAGGGGGAGCAATCAGCCCCAGCATTTT. It yields the protein CASSRDRGSNQPQHF.

The chain links TRBV19 to TRBJ2-2, with 9 bases aligning to TRBD2. With V trimmed by 6 bases and J by 6 bases, 14 bases remained unmatched. CDR3 length equals 17 residues. Per the germline V gene, CDR1 is LNHDA and CDR2 is SQIVND (reference sequence). CDR3 protein: CASSTPRIAGDPGELFF. The CDR3 nucleotides are TGTGCCAGTAGCACCCCTAGGATAGCGGGGGATCCCGGGGAGCTGTTTTTT. Together with reference TRBV19 and TRBJ2-2, the CDR3 gives the full variable domain: DGGITQSPKYLFRKEGQNVTLSCEQNLNHDAMYWYRQDPGQGLRLIYYSQIVNDFQKGDIAEGYSVSREKKESFPLTVTSAQKNPTAFYLCASSTPRIAGDPGELFFGEGSRLTVL.